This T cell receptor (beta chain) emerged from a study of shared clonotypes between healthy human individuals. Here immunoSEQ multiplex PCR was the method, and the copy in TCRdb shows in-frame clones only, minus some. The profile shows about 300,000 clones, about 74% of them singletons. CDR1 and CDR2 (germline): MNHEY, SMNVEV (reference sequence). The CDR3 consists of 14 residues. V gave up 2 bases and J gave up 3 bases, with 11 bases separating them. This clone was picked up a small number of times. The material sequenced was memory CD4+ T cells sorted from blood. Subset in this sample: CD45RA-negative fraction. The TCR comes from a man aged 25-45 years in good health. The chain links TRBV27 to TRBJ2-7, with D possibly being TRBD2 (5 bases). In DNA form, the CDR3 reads TGTGCCAGCAGTTTAGTAAACAGCGGCTACGAGCAGTACTTC. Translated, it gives CASSLVNSGYEQYF.